Shown below are 25 T cell receptor beta chains from a single sample sequenced in a study of T cell changes during pregnancy in multiple sclerosis. TCRdb's table, derived via immunoSEQ multiplex PCR, lists solely in-frame clones and lacks some. The data show fewer than 90,000 clones, over 85% seen once. The sample here was peripheral blood, taken after pregnancy. These receptors were collected from a female donor in good health, enrolled as a control in a pregnancy study.

This clone was counted once. This chain connects TRBV6-5 to TRBJ2-3, with a weak D call TRBD2 (6 bases). This CDR3 is 16 amino acids long. Germline lookup yields CDR1 MNHEY and CDR2 SVGAGI. The V and J ends lost 0 bases and 2 bases respectively, with 12 bases between them. CDR3 DNA: TGTGCCAGCAGTTACTCGATGACGGGAGTCACAGATACGCAGTATTTT. Residues: CASSYSMTGVTDTQYF.

In this sample, this clone turned up a few times. This chain links TRBV5-6 with TRBJ1-4, with no clear D. Germline CDR1 reads SGHDT; CDR2 reads YYEEEE. Trimming left V 2 bases short and J 7 bases short, with 12 bases between. The CDR3 extends over 14 amino acids. The CDR3 DNA reads TGTGCCAGCAGCTTTGACAAAACCAGTGAAAAACTGTTTTTT. Protein: CASSFDKTSEKLFF.

This chain links TRBV27 with TRBJ1-3; D is perhaps TRBD1 (6 bases). The length of the CDR3 is 14 residues. V was pared by 5 bases and J by 2 bases, with 10 bases between. Germline loops: CDR1 MNHEY, CDR2 SMNVEV (reference sequence). CDR3 DNA: TGTGCCAGCAGTGCGGCAGGGGCTGGAAACACCATATATTTT. This sequence encodes CASSAAGAGNTIYF.

V gene TRBV7-6 combines with J gene TRBJ1-5, with 7 bases fitting TRBD1. V trimming: 3 bases; J trimming: 4 bases; junction bases outside the gene matches: 0. The CDR3 contains 13 residues. In germline, CDR1 is SGHVS, CDR2 FNYEAQ. The CDR3 DNA is TGTGCCAGCAGCTTGACAGGGAATCAGCCCCAGCATTTT. Translated: CASSLTGNQPQHF. Full variable domain (remainder filled in from reference TRBV7-6 and TRBJ1-5): GAGVSQSPRYKVTKRGQDVALRCDPISGHVSLYWYRQALGQGPEFLTYFNYEAQQDKSGLPNDRFSAERPEGSISTLTIQRTEQRDSAMYRCASSLTGNQPQHFGDGTRLSIL.

The rearrangement uses TRBV2 and TRBJ2-3; 7 bases are a match to TRBD1. CDR1 is SNHLY and CDR2 is FYNNEI in the germline V gene. CDR3 length: 16 amino acids. V was clipped by 4 bases and J by 6 bases; unmatched bases: 13. CDR3 residues: CASSVKGQVQKDTQYF. The CDR3 nucleotides read TGTGCCAGCAGTGTAAAAGGACAGGTCCAAAAGGATACGCAGTATTTT.

The chain combines TRBV5-4 with TRBJ2-1, with 13 bases matching TRBD2. CDR3 length equals 16 residues. The junction had 6 bases not matched to a gene; V was cut back by 3 bases and J by 6 bases. CDR1 is SGHNT, CDR2 YYREEE, per germline (reference sequence). Written as DNA, the CDR3 is TGTGCCAGCAGCTCCAAACTAGCGGGAGGGCCCAATGAGCAGTTCTTC. Protein sequence: CASSSKLAGGPNEQFF.

The rearrangement uses TRBV4-1 and TRBJ2-1, with TRBD2 matching 9 bases. V gave up 4 bases and J gave up 6 bases; unmatched junction bases: 10. This CDR3 has 16 amino acids. Germline V CDR1 and CDR2: MGHRA, YSYEKL. The CDR3 DNA reads as TGCGCCAGCAGCCCCCTCGGTAGCGGGAGCGGCAATGAGCAGTTCTTC. Translated: CASSPLGSGSGNEQFF.

V gene TRBV19 combines with J gene TRBJ2-1, with 10 bases aligning to TRBD1. Germline V gene lookup returns CDR1 LNHDA and CDR2 SQIVND (reference sequence). V lost 5 bases, J lost 4 bases, and 8 bases stayed unmatched. CDR3 length equals 16 residues. CDR3 nucleotide sequence: TGTGCCAGTAGTTCCAGGACAGGGGGGTGGTACAATGAGCAGTTCTTC. Protein: CASSSRTGGWYNEQFF.

The V call is TRBV2, the J call TRBJ1-4; no clear D. CDR1 SNHLY and CDR2 FYNNEI come from the germline V gene. V was shortened by 5 bases and J by 8 bases, with 6 bases between the two germline ends. The CDR3 length is 11 residues. The CDR3 DNA reads as TGTGCCAGCAGTTTACGGGAAAAACTGTTTTTT. Its translation is CASSLREKLFF.

The V gene is TRBV2, the J gene TRBJ2-1; 7 positions agree with TRBD2. The CDR3 extends over 16 amino acids. Germline values: CDR1 SNHLY, CDR2 FYNNEI. V gave up 2 bases and J gave up 8 bases; unmatched junction bases: 12. The CDR3 here is CASSEWGGSIRDEQFF. The CDR3 DNA is TGTGCCAGCAGTGAATGGGGCGGGAGCATTCGCGATGAGCAGTTCTTC.

V and J are TRBV2 and TRBJ1-1; D not resolved. Deletions cut 6 bases from V and 4 bases from J, with 15 bases between. CDR3 size: 14 residues. From germline, CDR1 is SNHLY and CDR2 FYNNEI. CDR3 nucleotides: TGTGCCAGCAGCAGTGAGGGAGGTTCCACTGAAGCTTTCTTT. It yields the protein CASSSEGGSTEAFF.

The chain joins TRBV11-3 to TRBJ2-1, with TRBD1 matching over 7 bases. CDR3 length: 14 amino acids. CDR1 and CDR2 (germline): SGHNT, YENEEA. V was pared by 3 bases and J by 5 bases, with 4 bases of the junction left unmatched. CDR3 nucleotides: TGTGCCAGCAGCTTCGGGACAGATAACAATGAGCAGTTCTTC. Residues: CASSFGTDNNEQFF.

The CDR3: CASSPEHYNEQFF. In nucleotides, the CDR3 is TGTGCCAGCAGTCCGGAGCATTACAATGAGCAGTTCTTC. This rearrangement joins TRBV6-6 to TRBJ2-1, with unresolved D. V lost 5 bases and J lost 4, with 9 bases in between. The length of the CDR3 is 13 residues. Germline loops: CDR1 MNHNY, CDR2 SVGAGI (reference sequence).

The gene calls are TRBV19 and TRBJ1-3; D might be TRBD1 (5 bases). CDR1 LNHDA and CDR2 SQIVND come from the germline V gene (reference sequence). V lost 1 base and J lost 4, with 20 bases in between. CDR3 length: 18 residues. CDR3 nucleotides: TGTGCCAGTAGTATAGGGGGTATGGGCAGGACACCCGGAAACACCATATATTTT. Translated, it gives CASSIGGMGRTPGNTIYF.

J is TRBJ1-2 and V is TRBV5-6, with D unclear. The CDR3 is 13 amino acids. The germline V gene has CDR1 SGHDT and CDR2 YYEEEE. V gave up 1 base and J gave up 12 bases, with 16 bases separating them. CDR3 protein: CASSLNQVKWHTF. The DNA of the CDR3 is TGTGCCAGCAGCTTGAATCAGGTGAAGTGGCACACCTTC.

The chain uses TRBV6-6 and TRBJ2-2; a possible D gene is TRBD2 (6 bases). In germline, CDR1 is MNHNY, CDR2 SVGAGI (reference sequence). This CDR3 spans 16 amino acids. The germline V and J ends were trimmed by 0 bases and 1 base, with 9 bases remaining between them. The CDR3 DNA reads as TGTGCCAGCAGTTACTCAGGGACTCTGAACACCGGGGAGCTGTTTTTT. Protein product: CASSYSGTLNTGELFF.

V gene TRBV19 combines with J gene TRBJ2-7, with 9 nucleotides matching TRBD1. Looked up from germline, CDR1 is LNHDA and CDR2 is SQIVND (reference sequence). The CDR3 consists of 15 residues. The V segment lost 6 bases and the J segment 1 base; nucleotides outside the gene matches: 7. This chain's CDR3 is CASSPGQGGSYEQYF. CDR3 bases: TGTGCCAGTAGCCCGGGACAGGGTGGATCCTACGAGCAGTACTTC.

CDR3 protein: CASSPPGDYEQYF. In nucleotides, the CDR3 is TGCGCCAGCAGCCCCCCGGGGGACTACGAGCAGTACTTC. This sequence joins TRBV5-1 and TRBJ2-7; D is perhaps TRBD2 (6 bases). Trimming left V 4 bases short and J 3 bases short, with 11 bases between. The V gene's germline CDR1 is SGHRS and CDR2 YFSETQ. The CDR3 length is 13 residues.

V is TRBV7-2 and J is TRBJ2-7, with 7 positions matching TRBD1. Germline-derived CDR1 and CDR2 are SGHTA and FQGNSA. The CDR3 spans 15 residues. V lost 3 bases and J lost 3; bases outside the gene matches: 8. The CDR3 DNA reads TGTGCCAGCAGCTTCCTACGACAGGGTAGCTACGAGCAGTACTTC. Amino acid sequence: CASSFLRQGSYEQYF.

The rearrangement uses TRBV28 and TRBJ2-2; the match to TRBD1 covers 7 bases. Germline values: CDR1 MDHEN, CDR2 SYDVKM. This CDR3 has 15 residues. The V gene end was trimmed by 5 bases and the J gene end by 7 bases; junction bases not matched to a gene: 10. DNA for the CDR3: TGTGCCAGCAGTCCATACAGGGGTAGGAACGGGGAGCTGTTTTTT. It translates to CASSPYRGRNGELFF.

The CDR3 nucleotides read TGCGCCAGCAGTGCGGCAGGCGAGACTGGAAACACCATATATTTT. Residues: CASSAAGETGNTIYF. The chain has TRBV10-2 and TRBJ1-3; D remains ambiguous. The CDR3 extends over 15 amino acids. Trimming removed 4 bases from V and 2 bases from J, with 12 bases in between. Germline CDR1 WSHSY, CDR2 SAAADI.

This clone was observed a single time. The V gene is TRBV30, the J gene TRBJ1-2; no definite D call. The CDR3 covers 13 residues. CDR1 is GTSNPN, CDR2 SVGIG, per germline (reference sequence). V was clipped by 0 bases and J by 8 bases, with 13 bases between them. The CDR3 here is CAWSVGPGRGYTF. CDR3 nucleotide sequence: TGTGCCTGGAGTGTAGGTCCGGGAAGGGGCTACACCTTC. Using reference TRBV30 and TRBJ1-2 for the parts outside the CDR3, the full variable domain is SQTIHQWPATLVQPVGSPLSLECTVEGTSNPNLYWYRQAAGRGLQLLFYSVGIGQISSEVPQNLSASRPQDRQFILSSKKLLLSDSGFYLCAWSVGPGRGYTFGSGTRLTVV.

This chain joins TRBV6-5 and TRBJ1-5; 10 nucleotides align to TRBD1. Trimming cost V 6 bases and J 7 bases; bases outside gene matches: 3. This CDR3 contains 13 residues. The V gene's germline CDR1 is MNHEY and CDR2 SVGAGI. CDR3 in amino acids: CASSRDRGQPQHF. CDR3 DNA sequence: TGTGCCAGCAGCCGGGACAGGGGACAGCCCCAGCATTTT.

The chain has TRBV2 and TRBJ1-5; possible D gene TRBD1, 6 bases. The CDR3 length is 14 residues. From germline, CDR1 is SNHLY and CDR2 FYNNEI. V was shortened by 3 bases and J by 3 bases, with 9 bases between the two germline ends. CDR3 in DNA: TGTGCCAGCAGTGAGGACAGAGACAATCAGCCCCAGCATTTT. It encodes CASSEDRDNQPQHF.

In this sample, this clone turned up once. V gene TRBV27 combines with J gene TRBJ2-1; D unresolved. Germline CDR1 is MNHEY and CDR2 is SMNVEV (reference sequence). The CDR3 contains 12 residues. V lost 2 bases and J 9 bases, leaving 8 bases between the germline ends. The CDR3 DNA is TGTGCCAGCAGTTTACCCCCCGGTGAGCAGTTCTTC. Protein: CASSLPPGEQFF.